This is a list of T cell receptor beta chains from one sample in a study of blood T cell repertoires in COVID-19. Some clones are missing from TCRdb's copy, which holds only in-frame ones; the method was immunoSEQ multiplex PCR. Altogether 320,000 or so clones are present, around 90% being singletons, with the ten largest covering approximately 5.5%. The material sequenced was PBMCs or T cells enriched from blood (not recorded which). The receptors shown here come from a man aged 55-75 years who had recovered from COVID-19. Both conserved end residues are part of each CDR3. The order of the fields is clone size, V gene, J gene, D gene, CDR3 protein, CDR3 DNA. The D gene is left open where the match is weak. Only some rows state a clone size, as once, few, many or a class for expanded clones.

NA	TRBV7-9	TRBJ2-5	NA	CASSLSQTQYF	TGTGCCAGCAGCTTAAGCCAGACCCAGTACTTC
NA	TRBV5-1	TRBJ1-4	TRBD1	CASSPGGVNEKLFF	TGCGCCAGCAGCCCAGGGGGTGTGAATGAAAAACTGTTTTTT
NA	TRBV2	TRBJ1-5	TRBD1	CASSVQRSGGSQPQHF	TGTGCCAGCAGTGTACAAAGATCAGGGGGCTCTCAGCCCCAGCATTTT
NA	TRBV27	TRBJ1-6	TRBD1	CASSLSGGPPLHF	TGTGCCAGCAGTTTGTCAGGGGGCCCACCCCTCCACTTT
NA	TRBV7-9	TRBJ2-1	TRBD2	CASSFVRLAANSSYNEQFF	TGTGCCAGCAGCTTCGTTCGGCTAGCGGCCAACAGCTCCTACAATGAGCAGTTCTTC
NA	TRBV18	TRBJ1-4	TRBD1	CASSPSQGEEKLFF	TGTGCCAGCTCACCATCCCAGGGGGAGGAAAAACTGTTTTTT
NA	TRBV6-5	TRBJ2-5	TRBD1	CASSRGTAQETQYF	TGTGCCAGCAGTCGTGGGACAGCCCAAGAGACCCAGTACTTC
NA	TRBV6-5	TRBJ2-1	NA	CASRVAPLNEQFF	TGTGCCAGCAGGGTAGCCCCTTTAAATGAGCAGTTCTTC
NA	TRBV4-1	TRBJ2-5	TRBD2	CASSQGRAGGNQETQYF	TGCGCCAGCAGCCAAGGAAGGGCGGGAGGGAACCAAGAGACCCAGTACTTC
NA	TRBV18	TRBJ2-7	TRBD1	CASSPPGQGGSYEQYF	TGTGCCAGCTCACCACCGGGACAGGGGGGTTCCTACGAGCAGTACTTC
NA	TRBV6-5	TRBJ1-1	TRBD1	CASRTTGETEAFF	TGTGCCAGCAGAACCACAGGGGAAACTGAAGCTTTCTTT
NA	TRBV10-3	TRBJ2-3	TRBD2	CAISGLAGTDTQYF	TGTGCCATCAGTGGACTAGCGGGAACAGATACGCAGTATTTT
NA	TRBV27	TRBJ2-2	TRBD1	CASRDRFHTGELFF	TGTGCCAGCAGGGACAGGTTCCACACCGGGGAGCTGTTTTTT
NA	TRBV20-1	TRBJ1-5	NA	CSASLGGQPQHF	TGCAGTGCTAGTTTAGGGGGTCAGCCCCAGCATTTT
NA	TRBV29-1	TRBJ1-2	NA	CSVDGRGEGGYTF	TGCAGCGTTGACGGCAGGGGAGAAGGAGGCTACACCTTC
NA	TRBV6-6	TRBJ2-7	NA	CASSGGFAGRFYEQYF	TGTGCCAGCAGTGGAGGGTTTGCAGGCAGGTTCTACGAGCAGTACTTC
NA	TRBV5-1	TRBJ2-1	NA	CASSRTNNEQFF	TGCGCCAGCAGCAGGACAAACAATGAGCAGTTCTTC
NA	TRBV21-1	TRBJ2-2	NA	CASTEGGSGGELFF	TGTGCCAGCACCGAAGGTGGGTCGGGCGGGGAGCTGTTTTTT
NA	TRBV7-9	TRBJ2-7	TRBD1	CASSRLGQGSSYEQYF	TGTGCCAGCAGCCGCCTGGGACAGGGGTCATCCTACGAGCAGTACTTC
NA	TRBV28	TRBJ1-2	TRBD1	CASSPPKPTGGDGYTF	TGTGCCAGCAGTCCACCAAAGCCGACAGGGGGCGATGGCTACACCTTC
NA	TRBV5-4	TRBJ2-7	NA	CASSPGGGSSYEQYF	TGTGCCAGCAGCCCCGGGGGCGGGAGCTCCTACGAGCAGTACTTC
NA	TRBV29-1	TRBJ2-4	TRBD1	CSVERDSKNIQYF	TGCAGCGTTGAAAGGGACAGCAAAAACATTCAGTACTTC
NA	TRBV7-2	TRBJ2-7	TRBD1	CASSPRQGAYEQYF	TGTGCCAGCAGCCCAAGACAGGGGGCGTACGAGCAGTACTTC
NA	TRBV7-2	TRBJ2-3	TRBD1	CASSLPRTGGTDTQYF	TGTGCCAGCAGCTTGCCCCGGACAGGGGGCACAGATACGCAGTATTTT
once	TRBV2	TRBJ1-5	NA	CASRPDSLFNQPQHF	TGTGCCAGCAGGCCGGACAGTTTGTTCAATCAGCCCCAGCATTTT
NA	TRBV9	TRBJ1-5	NA	CASSANGNLYQPQHF	TGTGCCAGCAGCGCTAACGGGAACCTGTATCAGCCCCAGCATTTT
NA	TRBV11-2	TRBJ2-5	NA	CASSTGNQETQYF	TGTGCCAGCAGTACCGGGAACCAAGAGACCCAGTACTTC
NA	TRBV4-2	TRBJ1-1	NA	CASSQPTAYTEAFF	TGTGCCAGCAGCCAACCGACAGCCTACACTGAAGCTTTCTTT
NA	TRBV5-1	TRBJ2-2	NA	CASSAAQGTQSRFF	TGCGCCAGCAGCGCAGCCCAGGGGACCCAGAGTCGGTTTTTT
NA	TRBV18	TRBJ2-7	NA	CASSPSGDVSYEQYF	TGTGCCAGCTCACCGTCCGGGGATGTATCCTACGAGCAGTACTTC
NA	TRBV7-9	TRBJ2-5	NA	CASSLGLNQETQYF	TGTGCCAGCAGCTTAGGACTCAACCAAGAGACCCAGTACTTC
NA	TRBV30	TRBJ2-3	TRBD2	CAWTGLAGGDTQYF	TGTGCCTGGACGGGACTAGCGGGAGGGGATACGCAGTATTTT
NA	TRBV9	TRBJ2-7	TRBD2	CASSAEPGLAGGPKQYF	TGTGCCAGCAGCGCAGAACCTGGACTAGCGGGAGGGCCAAAGCAGTACTTC
NA	TRBV27	TRBJ2-2	NA	CASRRSVKNTGELFF	TGTGCCAGCAGGCGTAGCGTCAAGAACACCGGGGAGCTGTTTTTT
NA	TRBV5-1	TRBJ1-1	NA	CASSLVGARSFNTEAFF	TGCGCCAGCAGCTTGGTTGGGGCCCGGTCATTTAACACTGAAGCTTTCTTT
NA	TRBV28	TRBJ2-1	TRBD2	CASSPSPGRAIYEQFF	TGTGCCAGCAGCCCCTCCCCGGGGAGGGCCATCTATGAGCAGTTCTTC
NA	TRBV5-1	TRBJ2-2	TRBD2	CASSLALAGSNTGELFF	TGCGCCAGCAGCTTGGCCCTAGCGGGGTCGAACACCGGGGAGCTGTTTTTT
few	TRBV20-1	TRBJ1-2	NA	CSATEGDYGYTF	TGCAGTGCTACTGAGGGCGACTATGGCTACACCTTC
few	TRBV5-1	TRBJ2-7	NA	CASSLAGGRYEQYF	TGCGCCAGCAGCTTGGCGGGGGGCCGCTACGAGCAGTACTTC
NA	TRBV5-4	TRBJ1-5	NA	CASSRQGTTNQPQHF	TGTGCCAGCAGCCGTCAAGGGACAACTAATCAGCCCCAGCATTTT
NA	TRBV6-5	TRBJ1-2	TRBD1	CASSYSRTGVYGYTF	TGTGCCAGCAGTTACTCGAGGACAGGGGTATACGGCTACACCTTC
once	TRBV5-8	TRBJ2-5	NA	CASSLARLGQETQYF	TGTGCCAGCAGCTTGGCCAGACTAGGGCAAGAGACCCAGTACTTC
NA	TRBV5-1	TRBJ1-4	TRBD1	CASSFTGGAGEKLFF	TGCGCCAGCAGCTTCACAGGGGGCGCAGGAGAAAAACTGTTTTTT
NA	TRBV24-1	TRBJ2-5	NA	CATSDLAGSRETQYF	TGTGCCACCAGTGATTTGGCGGGGAGCCGGGAGACCCAGTACTTC
NA	TRBV2	TRBJ1-1	NA	CASSEDGGEAFF	TGTGCCAGCAGTGAAGACGGGGGAGAAGCTTTCTTT
NA	TRBV5-1	TRBJ1-5	NA	CASSLNGGNSNQPQHF	TGCGCCAGCAGCTTGAATGGAGGGAATAGCAATCAGCCCCAGCATTTT
NA	TRBV5-4	TRBJ1-3	NA	CASSLYGGNTIYF	TGTGCCAGCAGCTTGTACGGGGGAAACACCATATATTTT
once	TRBV7-2	TRBJ2-1	NA	CASSSNLRLEQFF	TGTGCCAGCAGCTCTAATTTGAGACTTGAGCAGTTCTTC
NA	TRBV19	TRBJ2-7	NA	CASSTRQRGGRNYEQYF	TGTGCCAGTAGTACCCGTCAAAGAGGAGGACGGAACTACGAGCAGTACTTC
NA	TRBV7-2	TRBJ1-6	TRBD1	CASSLGTGTNSPLHF	TGTGCCAGCAGCTTAGGGACAGGGACAAATTCACCCCTCCACTTT
NA	TRBV19	TRBJ1-3	TRBD1	CATDDRGTGNTIYF	TGTGCCACCGACGACAGGGGGACTGGAAACACCATATATTTT